This TCR beta chain comes out of a study of T cell repertoires in cytomegalovirus infection. Study-wide points: Dominating the ex vivo response were HLA-C-restricted CMV-specific TCR beta clonotypes.

The sample holds a few counts of this clonotype. Its antigen is not known. The V end lost 6 bases, the J end lost 3 bases, and 17 bases lay between the germline ends. The CDR3 consists of 15 residues. Looked up from germline, CDR1 is MDHEN and CDR2 is SYDVKM. Via MiXCR, TCRdb re-called the reads, giving one row per CDR3 protein. The data show about 700,000 distinct CDR3 sequences, with about 33% seen just once and over 15% held by the top ten. The sample was cultured PBMCs, taken from culture after CMV antigen stimulation. The receptor was isolated from a human donor in good health (CMV status not recorded). Some clones in this sample may be carry-over from other donors' samples. The chain joins TRBV28 to TRBJ1-2; D may be TRBD1 (6 bases). DNA for the CDR3: TGTGCCAGCAGACCCCCGCAGACAGGTGACTATGGCTACACCTTC. Amino acid sequence: CASRPPQTGDYGYTF.